These 13 T cell receptor beta chains were all obtained from the same sample, sequenced in a study of shared clonotypes between healthy human individuals. Repertoires were generated with immunoSEQ multiplex PCR, while TCRdb's copy carries only in-frame clones and drops some. The sample carries 2 million to 2.5 million clones, 95% recorded once. The source material was naive CD4+ T cells sorted from blood. The subset denotes: CD45RA+ positively selected. These receptors were collected from a man between 18 and 35 years old in good health.

The V and J genes are TRBV10-1 and TRBJ2-1, with 7 nucleotides matching TRBD2. With V trimmed by 2 bases and J by 6 bases, 7 bases remained unmatched. This CDR3 is built from 15 residues. In germline, CDR1 is WNHNN, CDR2 SYGVQD (reference sequence). CDR3 DNA: TGCGCCAGCAGTGAGGACGGGAGGATCCCCAATGAGCAGTTCTTC. Its protein product is CASSEDGRIPNEQFF.

The V call is TRBV10-2, the J call TRBJ2-1; the D gene could be TRBD1 or TRBD2 (5 bases each). V was cut by 10 bases and J by 14 bases, with 21 bases left in between. In germline, CDR1 is WSHSY, CDR2 SAAADI. This CDR3 region has 12 residues. The CDR3 region has the DNA TGCGCCACCGGGACCTCGGCGGTGAGGGAGTTCTTC. It yields the protein CATGTSAVREFF.

The rearrangement uses TRBV6-6 and TRBJ1-1; no clear D gene. Trimming took off 5 bases at V and 2 bases at J, with 6 bases between the two ends. Germline V lookup: CDR1 MNHNY, CDR2 SVGAGI (reference sequence). The CDR3 consists of 12 residues. CDR3 nucleotide sequence: TGTGCCAGCAGTAAGGGTAACACTGAAGCTTTCTTT. Translating it yields CASSKGNTEAFF.

This clone was detected only once. This chain links TRBV11-3 with TRBJ2-1; TRBD2 aligns across 9 bases. The germline gives CDR1 SGHNT, CDR2 YENEEA. This CDR3 has 15 amino acids. Trimming took 4 bases from V and 8 from J; bases not matched to a gene: 9. In DNA, the CDR3 is TGTGCCAGCAGCTGGGGCGGGAGGGATGCGGATGAGCAGTTCTTC. Its protein is CASSWGGRDADEQFF.

The chain has TRBV27 and TRBJ1-2, with 9 bases aligning to TRBD1. This CDR3 is built from 14 residues. V was clipped by 0 bases and J by 7 bases; unmatched bases: 3. The V gene's germline CDR1 is MNHEY and CDR2 SMNVEV (reference sequence). CDR3 amino acids: CASSLSGTGSGYTF. As DNA, the CDR3 is TGTGCCAGCAGTTTATCCGGGACAGGGTCTGGCTACACCTTC.

The chain recombines TRBV10-3 with TRBJ1-5; D unresolved. The CDR3 contains 16 residues. The germline gives CDR1 ENHRY, CDR2 SYGVKD. With 0 bases removed from V and 5 bases from J, the gap between germline ends came to 14 bases. The CDR3 DNA sequence: TGTGCCATCAGTGAGTCGGGCAGGACGGGAGATCAGCCCCAGCATTTT. Its translation is CAISESGRTGDQPQHF.

CDR3 residues: CASSRETSYEQYF. As DNA, the CDR3 is TGCGCCAGCAGCCGCGAGACGTCCTACGAGCAGTACTTC. This chain links TRBV5-1 with TRBJ2-7; D is unclear. Trimming shortened V by 4 bases and J by 1 base, and 9 bases separated the two germline ends. CDR1 and CDR2 from the germline V gene are SGHRS and YFSETQ. The CDR3 covers 13 residues.

The J gene is TRBJ2-7, the V gene TRBV2, with D possibly TRBD1 on 5 matching bases. Germline V lookup: CDR1 SNHLY, CDR2 FYNNEI. CDR3 length: 14 residues. The germline V and J ends were trimmed by 5 bases and 7 bases, with 18 bases remaining between them. CDR3 residues: CASSPIAGFGEQYF. In nucleotides, the CDR3 is TGTGCCAGCAGTCCAATCGCAGGGTTTGGAGAGCAGTACTTC.

The count of this clone is one. The rearrangement joins TRBV9 to TRBJ1-6, with D tentatively TRBD1 (6 bases). Germline values: CDR1 SGDLS, CDR2 YYNGEE. The CDR3 consists of 17 residues. Trimming stripped 0 bases from V and 9 bases from J, with 19 bases between. CDR3 DNA sequence: TGTGCCAGCAGCGTAGGAGAGGGGGGGGGAAAAGGTTCACCCCTCCACTTT. It yields the protein CASSVGEGGGKGSPLHF.

The chain recombines TRBV6-1 with TRBJ2-7; D perhaps matches TRBD1 (6 bases). Germline V gives CDR1 MNHNS, CDR2 SASEGT. Trimming left V 7 bases short and J 0 bases short, with 10 bases between. The CDR3 has 13 residues. This CDR3 reads CASTDRISYEQYF. CDR3 coding DNA: TGTGCCAGCACGGACAGAATCTCCTACGAGCAGTACTTC.

On this clone itself: This sample includes further DNA sequences coding for the same CDR3. The V gene is TRBV5-1, the J gene TRBJ2-5; D may be TRBD1 (6 bases). Trimming stripped 0 bases from V and 4 bases from J, with 10 bases between. CDR3 length equals 14 residues. Looked up from germline, CDR1 is SGHRS and CDR2 is YFSETQ. The CDR3 sequence is CASSLAAGAETQYF. In nucleotides, the CDR3 is TGCGCCAGCAGCTTGGCCGCAGGGGCAGAGACCCAGTACTTC.

The rearrangement links TRBV19 to TRBJ1-1, with a possible D match to TRBD1 (6 bases). This CDR3 spans 15 amino acids. The V gene's germline CDR1 is LNHDA and CDR2 SQIVND (reference sequence). Trimming stripped 1 base from V and 2 bases from J, with 11 bases between. The CDR3 DNA follows: TGTGCCAGTAGTATAGGTCACAGGGTTAACACTGAAGCTTTCTTT. Protein product: CASSIGHRVNTEAFF.

This chain links TRBV7-3 with TRBJ2-1; TRBD2 matches at 8 bases. Trimming cost V 5 bases and J 7 bases; bases outside gene matches: 10. CDR3 length: 15 residues. Germline lookup yields CDR1 SGHTA and CDR2 FQGTGA. The chain's CDR3 is CASSPLSSGDNEQFF. The CDR3 DNA sequence: TGTGCCAGCAGCCCCCTCAGTAGCGGGGATAATGAGCAGTTCTTC.